A selection of T cell receptor beta chains follows, all from one sample in a study of blood T cell repertoires in COVID-19. The assay was immunoSEQ multiplex PCR, and TCRdb's table has in-frame clones only and misses some. This table has hundreds of thousands of clones, roughly 90% appearing once. Sequenced material: PBMCs or T cells enriched from blood (not recorded which). All receptors derive from a man aged 35-49 years who had recovered from COVID-19. The CDR3 runs from the conserved cysteine through the conserved F or W. Fields, in order: D gene, V gene, clone size, J gene, CDR3 protein, CDR3 DNA. D genes are given only for firm matches. The size field is filled for only some rows; it gives once, few, many or a size class.

D gene: TRBD2
V gene: TRBV28
clone size: .
J gene: TRBJ2-3
CDR3 protein: CASSLPRVAGSADTQYF
CDR3 DNA: TGTGCCAGCAGTTTACCCCGGGTAGCGGGAAGTGCAGATACGCAGTATTTT

D gene: .
V gene: TRBV6-5
clone size: .
J gene: TRBJ1-1
CDR3 protein: CASSPRQANTEAFF
CDR3 DNA: TGTGCCAGCAGTCCCCGACAGGCGAACACTGAAGCTTTCTTT

D gene: .
V gene: TRBV19
clone size: .
J gene: TRBJ2-2
CDR3 protein: CASGNTGELFF
CDR3 DNA: TGTGCCAGCGGTAACACCGGGGAGCTGTTTTTT

D gene: TRBD1
V gene: TRBV29-1
clone size: .
J gene: TRBJ1-5
CDR3 protein: CSVVGGRGNSNQPQHF
CDR3 DNA: TGCAGCGTTGTAGGTGGCAGGGGGAATAGCAATCAGCCCCAGCATTTT

D gene: TRBD1
V gene: TRBV11-3
clone size: once
J gene: TRBJ1-6
CDR3 protein: CASSLEAGTGATPLHF
CDR3 DNA: TGTGCCAGCAGCTTAGAGGCCGGGACAGGGGCTACACCCCTCCACTTT

D gene: TRBD1
V gene: TRBV6-5
clone size: .
J gene: TRBJ1-6
CDR3 protein: CASRTGGNNSPLHF
CDR3 DNA: TGTGCCAGCAGGACAGGGGGCAATAATTCACCCCTCCACTTT

D gene: TRBD1
V gene: TRBV7-2
clone size: .
J gene: TRBJ1-3
CDR3 protein: CASSWDRASGNTIYF
CDR3 DNA: TGTGCCAGCAGCTGGGACAGGGCCTCTGGAAACACCATATATTTT

D gene: TRBD1
V gene: TRBV7-9
clone size: .
J gene: TRBJ2-7
CDR3 protein: CASSLPGQGAREYF
CDR3 DNA: TGTGCCAGCAGCCTACCGGGACAGGGGGCCCGGGAGTACTTC

D gene: .
V gene: TRBV7-2
clone size: .
J gene: TRBJ2-7
CDR3 protein: CASSLAGLRDYEQYF
CDR3 DNA: TGTGCCAGCAGCTTAGCGGGACTGCGGGACTACGAGCAGTACTTC

D gene: TRBD1
V gene: TRBV6-5
clone size: once
J gene: TRBJ2-2
CDR3 protein: CASARGPNTGELFF
CDR3 DNA: TGTGCCAGCGCCAGGGGGCCAAACACCGGGGAGCTGTTTTTT

D gene: .
V gene: TRBV7-8
clone size: .
J gene: TRBJ2-7
CDR3 protein: CASSGWTDSYEQYF
CDR3 DNA: TGTGCCAGCAGCGGATGGACAGACTCCTACGAGCAGTACTTC

D gene: .
V gene: TRBV11-2
clone size: .
J gene: TRBJ2-6
CDR3 protein: CASSFGLPFSGANVLTF
CDR3 DNA: TGTGCCAGCAGCTTCGGACTACCCTTCTCTGGGGCCAACGTCCTGACTTTC

D gene: .
V gene: TRBV28
clone size: .
J gene: TRBJ1-5
CDR3 protein: CASSSDSGNQPQHF
CDR3 DNA: TGTGCCAGCAGTTCGGACAGCGGCAATCAGCCCCAGCATTTT

D gene: .
V gene: TRBV10-3
clone size: .
J gene: TRBJ2-7
CDR3 protein: CAISGWQEHYEQYF
CDR3 DNA: TGTGCCATCAGTGGATGGCAGGAACACTACGAGCAGTACTTC

D gene: TRBD2
V gene: TRBV11-2
clone size: once
J gene: TRBJ2-1
CDR3 protein: CASSSPAGLPNEQFF
CDR3 DNA: TGTGCCAGCAGCTCGCCAGCGGGGCTCCCCAATGAGCAGTTCTTC

D gene: TRBD1
V gene: TRBV7-7
clone size: .
J gene: TRBJ2-1
CDR3 protein: CASSLGGTGGIDEQFF
CDR3 DNA: TGTGCCAGCAGCTTAGGAGGGACAGGGGGCATCGATGAGCAGTTCTTC

D gene: .
V gene: TRBV11-3
clone size: few
J gene: TRBJ2-7
CDR3 protein: CASSQDSYEQYF
CDR3 DNA: TGTGCCAGCAGCCAAGACTCGTACGAGCAGTACTTC

D gene: TRBD1
V gene: TRBV18
clone size: .
J gene: TRBJ2-6
CDR3 protein: CASSPKVGEWDRINSGANVLTF
CDR3 DNA: TGTGCCAGCTCACCAAAGGTCGGCGAGTGGGACAGAATAAACTCTGGGGCCAACGTCCTGACTTTC

D gene: TRBD1
V gene: TRBV5-4
clone size: .
J gene: TRBJ2-6
CDR3 protein: CASSPGTGGSGANVLTF
CDR3 DNA: TGTGCCAGCAGCCCAGGGACAGGGGGCTCTGGGGCCAACGTCCTGACTTTC

D gene: TRBD2
V gene: TRBV5-1
clone size: .
J gene: TRBJ2-3
CDR3 protein: CASSLLGGRATDTQYF
CDR3 DNA: TGCGCCAGCAGCTTGTTGGGCGGGAGGGCCACAGATACGCAGTATTTT

D gene: .
V gene: TRBV21-1
clone size: .
J gene: TRBJ1-1
CDR3 protein: CASSNPTERDTEAFF
CDR3 DNA: TGTGCCAGCAGCAACCCCACAGAGAGAGACACTGAAGCTTTCTTT

D gene: TRBD2
V gene: TRBV19
clone size: once
J gene: TRBJ2-2
CDR3 protein: CATRGWTSIGGELFF
CDR3 DNA: TGTGCCACCCGGGGGTGGACTAGCATCGGCGGGGAGCTGTTTTTT

D gene: TRBD2
V gene: TRBV3-1/TRBV3-2
clone size: .
J gene: TRBJ2-7
CDR3 protein: CASSQVFLGGGAYEQYF
CDR3 DNA: TGTGCCAGCAGCCAAGTATTTCTGGGCGGGGGGGCCTACGAGCAGTACTTC

D gene: .
V gene: TRBV3-1/TRBV3-2
clone size: .
J gene: TRBJ2-1
CDR3 protein: CASSQQGYGGSPYNEQFF
CDR3 DNA: TGTGCCAGCAGCCAGCAGGGGTACGGCGGGAGTCCCTACAATGAGCAGTTCTTC

D gene: .
V gene: TRBV6-2/TRBV6-3
clone size: .
J gene: TRBJ2-5
CDR3 protein: CASSYPISSAGAAQYF
CDR3 DNA: TGTGCCAGCAGTTACCCTATATCTAGCGCCGGGGCGGCCCAGTACTTC

D gene: TRBD1
V gene: TRBV29-1
clone size: .
J gene: TRBJ1-4
CDR3 protein: CSVQGANEKLFF
CDR3 DNA: TGCAGCGTACAGGGGGCTAATGAAAAACTGTTTTTT